The rows below give T cell receptor beta chains drawn from one sample of a study of control samples from healthy donors and cancer patients. The protocol was immunoSEQ multiplex PCR, while the TCRdb copy is restricted to in-frame clones and leaves out a portion. Among more than 50,000 clones listed, nearly 90% were seen once. Sequencing was performed on blood. The receptors originated from a man aged 45 to 65 in good health. Both conserved end residues are part of each CDR3. The D gene is left open where the match is weak. Some rows have no size entry. The others give once, few or many, or a class for an expanded clone.

>NA|TRBV7-3|TRBJ2-6|NA
CASSDAWGRSGANVLTF
TGTGCCAGCAGCGACGCTTGGGGAAGGTCTGGGGCCAACGTCCTGACTTTC
>NA|TRBV30|TRBJ1-6|TRBD1
CACRDRVLSPLHF
TGTGCCTGCCGGGACAGGGTCTTATCACCCCTCCACTTT
>NA|TRBV19|TRBJ2-3|TRBD2
CASSLGGSVTDTQYF
TGTGCCAGTAGCCTTGGCGGGAGTGTCACAGATACGCAGTATTTT
>NA|TRBV9|TRBJ2-7|TRBD2
CASSTSGTGEQYF
TGTGCCAGCTCGACTAGCGGGACAGGAGAGCAGTACTTC
>NA|TRBV11-2|TRBJ2-1|NA
CASSSPGRQNEQFF
TGTGCCAGCAGCTCACCGGGACGGCAAAATGAGCAGTTCTTC
>NA|TRBV5-1|TRBJ1-1|NA
CASSLAAGGEGTEAFF
TGCGCCAGCAGCTTGGCCGCGGGGGGAGAAGGAACTGAAGCTTTCTTT
>NA|TRBV19|TRBJ1-2|TRBD1
CAVFRDRPYGYTF
TGTGCCGTATTCCGGGACAGGCCCTATGGCTACACCTTC
>NA|TRBV19|TRBJ1-1|NA
CASHGVKAFF
TGTGCCAGTCACGGGGTAAAAGCTTTCTTT
>NA|TRBV5-1|TRBJ2-7|NA
CASSSGTLLTEQYF
TGCGCCAGCAGCTCCGGGACGCTTCTTACAGAGCAGTACTTC
>NA|TRBV13|TRBJ1-2|TRBD1
CASSLRGRFSTNYGYTF
TGTGCCAGCAGCTTAAGGGGGCGGTTTTCCACTAACTATGGCTACACCTTC
>NA|TRBV7-9|TRBJ1-2|TRBD1
CASRGQVYGYTF
TGTGCCAGCAGGGGACAGGTCTATGGCTACACCTTC
>NA|TRBV9|TRBJ2-2|TRBD2
CASSVDFRTGGAGELFF
TGTGCCAGCAGCGTAGACTTTCGAACGGGAGGCGCCGGGGAGCTGTTTTTT
>once|TRBV5-1|TRBJ2-7|NA
CASSLTPGEKQYF
TGCGCCAGCAGCTTGACGCCGGGAGAAAAGCAGTACTTC
>NA|TRBV7-2|TRBJ1-4|NA
CASSLDGLVDEKLFF
TGTGCCAGCAGCTTAGACGGGTTGGTGGATGAAAAACTGTTTTTT
>NA|TRBV29-1|TRBJ1-2|NA
CSVETGANYGYTF
TGCAGCGTAGAGACAGGAGCAAACTATGGCTACACCTTC
>NA|TRBV29-1|TRBJ1-3|TRBD1
CSVAAGGSNTIYF
TGCAGCGTTGCGGCAGGGGGCAGTAACACCATATATTTT
>NA|TRBV7-2|TRBJ2-7|NA
CASSRKGYEQYF
TGTGCCAGCAGCAGAAAGGGCTACGAGCAGTACTTC
>NA|TRBV27|TRBJ2-1|TRBD2
CASGGSGTSGMAEQFF
TGTGCCAGCGGAGGGAGCGGGACTAGCGGGATGGCTGAGCAGTTCTTC
>few|TRBV5-5|TRBJ1-6|NA
CASSLEAGSVPLHF
TGTGCCAGCAGCTTGGAGGCGGGATCTGTTCCCCTCCACTTT
>NA|TRBV6-5|TRBJ1-1|NA
CASRASGGGTEAFF
TGTGCCAGCAGGGCCTCGGGGGGGGGAACTGAAGCTTTCTTT
>few|TRBV19|TRBJ1-5|NA
CASSIGRDLRPQHF
TGTGCCAGTAGTATAGGGAGGGACCTAAGGCCCCAGCATTTT
>NA|TRBV18|TRBJ2-2|NA
CASSPGLTGELFF
TGTGCCAGCTCACCAGGGCTCACCGGGGAGCTGTTTTTT
>NA|TRBV28|TRBJ2-5|NA
CASSPGQETQYF
TGTGCCAGCAGCCCGGGGCAAGAGACCCAGTACTTC
>few|TRBV15|TRBJ2-6|NA
CATSRDRDSGANVLTF
TGTGCCACCAGCAGAGATAGGGACTCTGGGGCCAACGTCCTGACTTTC
>NA|TRBV7-2|TRBJ2-6|NA
CASRSSRRSGANVLTF
TGTGCCAGCAGATCCTCGCGAAGGAGTGGGGCCAACGTCCTGACTTTC
>NA|TRBV28|TRBJ2-5|TRBD2
CASSRGGVETQYF
TGTGCCAGCAGTCGTGGGGGGGTGGAGACCCAGTACTTC
>NA|TRBV6-5|TRBJ2-7|TRBD2
CASSWERGTYEQYF
TGTGCCAGCAGTTGGGAGCGGGGAACCTACGAGCAGTACTTC
>NA|TRBV24-1|TRBJ2-1|NA
CATSDSVVYEQFF
TGTGCCACCAGTGATTCCGTGGTATACGAGCAGTTCTTC
>NA|TRBV19|TRBJ1-5|NA
CASTEEAGNQPQHF
TGTGCCAGTACGGAGGAAGCGGGCAATCAGCCCCAGCATTTT
>few|TRBV4-1|TRBJ1-3|NA
CASSQDAGDGNTIYF
TGCGCCAGCAGCCAAGATGCGGGGGATGGAAACACCATATATTTT
>NA|TRBV29-1|TRBJ1-1|NA
CSVDIADRFEAFF
TGCAGCGTTGACATAGCGGACCGTTTTGAAGCTTTCTTT